The present T cell receptor (beta chain) was sequenced within a study of blood T cells in healthy people across ages (dated by TCRdb to the mid-2010s). Turning to the overall study: Template switching captured roughly one uniquely barcoded TCR beta cDNA molecule per two T cells in model experiments. Age-related changes in TCR beta repertoire diversity were measured in the study by deep sequencing normalized with unique cDNA molecular identifiers. Donors were grouped into four age groups: young (average 16 years), middle-aged (39), aged (about 59) and long-lived (roughly 80). Donors of different ages were randomly distributed across sequencing lanes to avoid experimental bias. The study analyzed two additional independent replicas of 1 million unique cDNA reads from the same blood draw for two donors, one aged 18 to 30 and one aged 80 or older.

This clonotype was observed at least ten times. The antigen this receptor binds is unknown. No base quality information exists; no much larger clone differs at one position. The paper's findings and limits, for the study overall: Compared with the aged group, the long-lived group had more naive CD4+ T cells, fewer expanded clones and increased TCR diversity, suggesting age selection. Total diversity estimates from one million sequenced T cells were considered lower bounds and underestimates. A strong correlation was found between observed TCR beta diversity and the percentage of naive T cells measured by flow cytometry. As age increased, observed TCR beta diversity per million T cells dropped in a roughly linear way, and a significant reduction was already evident by age around 41. Bulk unsorted PBMC profiling prevented conclusive comparison of naive and antigen-experienced compartments. The CMV infection status of donors was not known, potentially confounding age-related changes in expanded clonotypes.

Library creation used 5' RACE. TCRdb names Illumina HiSeq 2500 as the instrument used. A second PCR of 7 to 11 cycles was performed with a sample-barcoded 5' primer and a J-beta primer mix. A template-switch 5' adaptor carrying 12 random nucleotides introduced a unique molecular identifier onto each TCR beta cDNA molecule. Each sample yielded at least 2.5 million CDR3-containing paired-end reads. First-strand cDNA was synthesized from all RNA with the Mint cDNA synthesis kit, primed by a TRBC-specific oligonucleotide. All cDNA was treated with uracil-DNA glycosylase and then went through a first 18-cycle PCR with the universal primers M1SS and BC2_uni_R. From the authors' description of their analysis: Each sample was normalized by randomly selecting 1 million high-quality reads, each carrying a distinct molecular identifier. Instead of being binned into consensus sequences, reads that shared molecular identifiers were thrown out. MiTCR, set to a Q25 quality threshold and the strictest error-elimination algorithm, was used for CDR3 identification, clonotype clustering and error correction. A nonparametric unseen species model using Euler transformation provided a lower-bound estimate of total TCR beta diversity. TCRdb reprocessing: public reads trimmed at Q25 with fastp, clones called with MiXCR, in-frame beta chains kept. Duplicate CDR3 protein sequences are folded into a single record with the most common DNA and genes. TCRdb, not the original authors, processed these V and J calls. Recorded for this sample are 700,000 to 850,000 distinct CDR3 sequences; roughly 35% of them occurred a single time. Around 13% of the sample is held by the ten biggest clonotypes.

There are 13 amino acids in the CDR3, from cysteine to phenylalanine inclusive. Just CDR3 DNA is preserved here, 39 bases in frame from base 1. V is cut by 5 bases and J by 6 bases, and the space between the germline ends is 11 bases. Systemically healthy Caucasian individuals from Russia, some 36 in total and aged roughly 6 to 90 years, were included as donors. Around 10 milliliters of peripheral blood were drawn from each donor into EDTA-treated Vacutainer tubes. Ficoll-Paque density-gradient centrifugation was used to isolate PBMCs, with at least 7 million per sample. Trizol reagent was used to extract total RNA from PBMCs, with at least 5 micrograms per sample. Naive CD45RAhigh/CD27high T cell percentages were measured by flow cytometry on a PBMC aliquot from every donor.

The rearrangement joined TRBV12-3 or TRBV12-4 to TRBJ2-1, with TRBD1 as a weak D call on 5 bases. Sample: blood. The origin of this receptor is a man aged 18-30 years in good health. CDR3 reads: CASSRDRTNEQFF. The bases read TGTGCCAGCAGTCGAGACAGAACCAATGAGCAGTTCTTC.